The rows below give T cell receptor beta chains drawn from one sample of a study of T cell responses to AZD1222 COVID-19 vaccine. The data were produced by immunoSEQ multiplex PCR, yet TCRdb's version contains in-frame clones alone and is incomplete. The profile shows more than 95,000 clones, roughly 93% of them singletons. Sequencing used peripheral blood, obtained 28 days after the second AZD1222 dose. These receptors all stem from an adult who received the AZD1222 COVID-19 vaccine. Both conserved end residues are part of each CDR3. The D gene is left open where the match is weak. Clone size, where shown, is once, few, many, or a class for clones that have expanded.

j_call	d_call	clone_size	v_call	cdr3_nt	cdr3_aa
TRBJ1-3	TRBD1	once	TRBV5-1	TGCGCCAGCAGCCCAACAGGGGATGGAAACACCATATATTTT	CASSPTGDGNTIYF
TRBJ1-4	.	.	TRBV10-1	TGCGCCAGCAGTCGTGGTGGGACTAATGAAAAACTGTTTTTT	CASSRGGTNEKLFF
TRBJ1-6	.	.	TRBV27	TGTGCCAGCAGTGTAGGGGGGCAGTATAATTCACCCCTCCACTTT	CASSVGGQYNSPLHF
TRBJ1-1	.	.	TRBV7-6	TGTGCCAGCAGCGAACTTGGACAGCCCACTGAAGCTTTCTTT	CASSELGQPTEAFF
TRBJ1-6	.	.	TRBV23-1	TGCGCCAGCAGTCTTAGGTGGTTTAGGACACTTAGTAATTCACCCCTCCACTTT	CASSLRWFRTLSNSPLHF
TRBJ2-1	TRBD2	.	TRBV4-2	TGTGCCAGCAGCGAAGGACTAGCCCTCAATGAGCAGTTCTTC	CASSEGLALNEQFF
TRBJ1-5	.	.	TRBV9	TGTGCCAGCAGCCTTACGGGGGATCAGCCCCAGCATTTT	CASSLTGDQPQHF
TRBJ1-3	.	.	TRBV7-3	TGTGCCAGCAGCCAAGGCCCGGGGTTACTCTCTGGAAACACCATATATTTT	CASSQGPGLLSGNTIYF
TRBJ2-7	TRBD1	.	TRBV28	TGTGCCAGCAGTCAGATCCACCCGGGACAGGGGGCCGAGCAGTACTTC	CASSQIHPGQGAEQYF
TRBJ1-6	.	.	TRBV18	TGTGCCAGCTCACCCCGAGGAGATCAGAATTCACCCCTCCACTTT	CASSPRGDQNSPLHF